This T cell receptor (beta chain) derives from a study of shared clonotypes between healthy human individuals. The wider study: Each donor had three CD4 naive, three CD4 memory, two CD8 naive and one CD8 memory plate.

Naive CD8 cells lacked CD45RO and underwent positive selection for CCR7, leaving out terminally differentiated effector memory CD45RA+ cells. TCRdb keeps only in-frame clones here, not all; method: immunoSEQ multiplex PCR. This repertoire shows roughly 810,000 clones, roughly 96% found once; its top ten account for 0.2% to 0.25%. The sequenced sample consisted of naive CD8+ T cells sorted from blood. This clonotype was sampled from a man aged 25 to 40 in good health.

The CDR3 sequence: CASSSPGLAGSNEQFF. CDR3 DNA: TGTGCCAGCAGCTCCCCAGGACTAGCGGGAAGCAATGAGCAGTTCTTC. The chain links TRBV11-2 to TRBJ2-1, with 12 bases lining up with TRBD2. With V trimmed by 4 bases and J by 6 bases, 7 bases remained unmatched. The CDR3 consists of 16 residues. CDR1 is SGHAT, CDR2 FQNNGV, per germline.